This T cell receptor (beta chain) appears in the sequencing data of a study of shared clonotypes between healthy human individuals. Study context: The cohort had two women and a few men, ages 18 to 49. CD8 memory received one plate per donor, CD8 naive two, CD4 memory three and CD4 naive three.

DNA at roughly 0.2 ug, about 30,000 T cell genomes, went into sorted-subset replicate PCRs. Only in-frame clones appear in the TCRdb table, and some are missing; sequencing was by immunoSEQ multiplex PCR. The sample carries roughly 2.1 million clones, 85% to 95% recorded once. Positive CCR7 selection of CD45RO-negative cells yielded the naive CD8 cells, and terminally differentiated effector memory CD45RA+ cells were excluded. The donor cohort consisted entirely of Caucasian adults residing in Nashville, Tennessee. The receptor was derived from a young man in good health. Some clones in this sample may be carry-over from other donors' samples. Material: naive CD8+ T cells from PBMCs.

The CDR3 region is CAWGDSGNTIYF. CDR3 DNA: TGTGCCTGGGGGGACAGCGGGAACACCATATATTTT. J is TRBJ1-3 and V is TRBV30, with 7 positions matching TRBD1. Germline assignment: CDR1 GTSNPN and CDR2 SVGIG (reference sequence). This CDR3 is 12 amino acids long. V was pared by 5 bases and J by 7 bases, with 5 bases of the junction left unmatched. The whole variable domain, remainder taken from reference TRBV30 and TRBJ1-3, is SQTIHQWPATLVQPVGSPLSLECTVEGTSNPNLYWYRQAAGRGLQLLFYSVGIGQISSEVPQNLSASRPQDRQFILSSKKLLLSDSGFYLCAWGDSGNTIYFGEGSWLTVV.